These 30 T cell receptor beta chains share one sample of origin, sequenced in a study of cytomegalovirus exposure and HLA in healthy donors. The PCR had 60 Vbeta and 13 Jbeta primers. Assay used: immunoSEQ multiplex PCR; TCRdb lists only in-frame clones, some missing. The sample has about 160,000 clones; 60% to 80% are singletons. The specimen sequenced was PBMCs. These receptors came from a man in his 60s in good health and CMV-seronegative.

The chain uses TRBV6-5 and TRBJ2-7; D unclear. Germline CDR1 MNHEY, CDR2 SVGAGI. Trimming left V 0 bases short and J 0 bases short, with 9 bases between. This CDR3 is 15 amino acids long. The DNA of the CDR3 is TGTGCCAGCAGTTACTCCGCCAAGAGCTCCTACGAGCAGTACTTC. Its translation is CASSYSAKSSYEQYF.

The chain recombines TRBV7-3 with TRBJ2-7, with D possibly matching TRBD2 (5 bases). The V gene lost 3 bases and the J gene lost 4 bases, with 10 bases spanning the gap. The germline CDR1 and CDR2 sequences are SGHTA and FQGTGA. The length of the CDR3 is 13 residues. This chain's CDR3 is CASSFGVGYEQYF. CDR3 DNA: TGTGCCAGCAGCTTCGGGGTTGGTTACGAGCAGTACTTC. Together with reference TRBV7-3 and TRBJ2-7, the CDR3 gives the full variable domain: GAGVSQTPSNKVTEKGKYVELRCDPISGHTALYWYRQSLGQGPEFLIYFQGTGAADDSGLPNDRFFAVRPEGSVSTLKIQRTERGDSAVYLCASSFGVGYEQYFGPGTRLTVT.

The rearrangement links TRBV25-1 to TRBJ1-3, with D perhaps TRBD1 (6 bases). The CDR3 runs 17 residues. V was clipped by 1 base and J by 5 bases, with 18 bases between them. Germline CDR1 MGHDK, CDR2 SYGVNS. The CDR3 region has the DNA TGTGCCAGCAGTGAATCGGGACACATAATCAACAGAAACACCATATATTTT. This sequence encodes CASSESGHIINRNTIYF.

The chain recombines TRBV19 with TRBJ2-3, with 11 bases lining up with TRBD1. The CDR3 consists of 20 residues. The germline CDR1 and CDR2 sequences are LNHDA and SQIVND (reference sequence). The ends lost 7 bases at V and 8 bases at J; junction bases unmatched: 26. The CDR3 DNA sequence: TGTGCCAGTACCATGCAAACCGGGACAGGGGGGACCCGGGGACGCGGTACGCAGTATTTT. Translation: CASTMQTGTGGTRGRGTQYF.

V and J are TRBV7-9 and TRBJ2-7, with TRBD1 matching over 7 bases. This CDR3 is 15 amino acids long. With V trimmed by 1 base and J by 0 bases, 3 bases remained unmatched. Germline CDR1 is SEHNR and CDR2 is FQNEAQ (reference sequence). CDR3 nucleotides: TGTGCCAGCAGCTTAGGGACAGGTTTCTCCTACGAGCAGTACTTC. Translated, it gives CASSLGTGFSYEQYF.

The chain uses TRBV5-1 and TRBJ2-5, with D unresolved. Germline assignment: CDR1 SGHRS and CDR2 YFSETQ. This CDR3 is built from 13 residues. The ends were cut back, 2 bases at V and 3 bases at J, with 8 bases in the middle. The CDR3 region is CASSLYSKETQYF. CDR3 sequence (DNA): TGCGCCAGCAGCTTATACAGCAAAGAGACCCAGTACTTC.

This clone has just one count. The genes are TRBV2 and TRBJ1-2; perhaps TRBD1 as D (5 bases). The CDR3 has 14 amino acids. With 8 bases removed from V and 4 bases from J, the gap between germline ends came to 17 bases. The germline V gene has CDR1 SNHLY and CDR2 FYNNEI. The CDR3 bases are TGTGCCAGCCTTCCTCGGGGGGATAGCTATGGCTACACCTTC. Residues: CASLPRGDSYGYTF. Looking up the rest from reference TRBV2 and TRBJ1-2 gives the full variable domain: EPEVTQTPSHQVTQMGQEVILRCVPISNHLYFYWYRQILGQKVEFLVSFYNNEISEKSEIFDDQFSVERPDGSNFTLKIRSTKLEDSAMYFCASLPRGDSYGYTFGSGTRLTVV.

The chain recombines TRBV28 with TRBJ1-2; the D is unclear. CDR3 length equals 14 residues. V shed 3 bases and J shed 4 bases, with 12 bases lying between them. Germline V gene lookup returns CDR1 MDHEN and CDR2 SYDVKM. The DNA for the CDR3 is TGTGCCAGCAGTTTTGAGCAGCGAAGCTATGGCTACACCTTC. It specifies CASSFEQRSYGYTF.

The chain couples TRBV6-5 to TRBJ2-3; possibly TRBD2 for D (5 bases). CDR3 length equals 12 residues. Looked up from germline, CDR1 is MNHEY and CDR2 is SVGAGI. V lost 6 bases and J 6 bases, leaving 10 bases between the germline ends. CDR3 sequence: CASRQSGDTQYF. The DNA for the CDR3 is TGTGCCAGCAGGCAGTCGGGGGATACGCAGTATTTT.

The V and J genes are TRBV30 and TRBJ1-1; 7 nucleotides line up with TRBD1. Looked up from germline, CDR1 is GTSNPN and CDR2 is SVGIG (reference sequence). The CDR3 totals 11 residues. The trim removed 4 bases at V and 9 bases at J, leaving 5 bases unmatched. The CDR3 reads CAWTRDRQAFF. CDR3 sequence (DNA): TGTGCCTGGACCCGGGACAGACAAGCTTTCTTT.

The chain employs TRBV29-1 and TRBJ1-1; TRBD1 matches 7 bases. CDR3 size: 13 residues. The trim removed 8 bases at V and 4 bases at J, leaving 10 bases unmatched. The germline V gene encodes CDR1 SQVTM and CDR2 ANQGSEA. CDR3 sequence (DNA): TGCAGCCTCAGCCAACAGGGGTCCACTGAAGCTTTCTTT. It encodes CSLSQQGSTEAFF. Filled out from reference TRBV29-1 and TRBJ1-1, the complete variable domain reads SAVISQKPSRDICQRGTSLTIQCQVDSQVTMMFWYRQQPGQSLTLIATANQGSEATYESGFVIDKFPISRPNLTFSTLTVSNMSPEDSSIYLCSLSQQGSTEAFFGQGTRLTVV.

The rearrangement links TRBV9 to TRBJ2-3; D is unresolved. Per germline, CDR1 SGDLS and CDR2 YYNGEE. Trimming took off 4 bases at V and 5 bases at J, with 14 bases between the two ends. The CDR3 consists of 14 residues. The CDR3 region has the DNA TGTGCCAGCAGCCCGGCCCTAGACCGAGATACGCAGTATTTT. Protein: CASSPALDRDTQYF.

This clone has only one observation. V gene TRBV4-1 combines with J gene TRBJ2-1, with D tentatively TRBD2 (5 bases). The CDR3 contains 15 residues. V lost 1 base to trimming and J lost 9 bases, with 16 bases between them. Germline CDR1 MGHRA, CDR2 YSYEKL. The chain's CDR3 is CASSQGRTGVGEQFF. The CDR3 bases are TGCGCCAGCAGCCAAGGACGGACTGGGGTCGGTGAGCAGTTCTTC.

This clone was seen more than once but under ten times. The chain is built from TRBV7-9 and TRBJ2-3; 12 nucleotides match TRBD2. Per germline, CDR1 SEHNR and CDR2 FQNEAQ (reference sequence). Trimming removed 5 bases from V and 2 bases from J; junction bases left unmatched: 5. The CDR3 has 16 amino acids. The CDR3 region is CASSQPSGGATDTQYF. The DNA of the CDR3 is TGTGCCAGCAGCCAACCTAGCGGGGGGGCCACAGATACGCAGTATTTT.

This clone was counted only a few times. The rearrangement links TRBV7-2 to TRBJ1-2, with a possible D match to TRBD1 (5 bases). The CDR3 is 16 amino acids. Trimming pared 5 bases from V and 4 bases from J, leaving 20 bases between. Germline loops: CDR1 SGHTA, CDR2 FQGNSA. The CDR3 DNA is TGTGCCAGCAGCCCCCGGACGGGGGGTTCTAGCTATGGCTACACCTTC. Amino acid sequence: CASSPRTGGSSYGYTF.

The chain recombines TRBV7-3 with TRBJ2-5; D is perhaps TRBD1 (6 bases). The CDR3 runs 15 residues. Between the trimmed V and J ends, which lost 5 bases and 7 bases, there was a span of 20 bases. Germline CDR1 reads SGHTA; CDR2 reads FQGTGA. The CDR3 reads CASSPLGGPPGTQYF. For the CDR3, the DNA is TGTGCCAGCAGCCCCCTAGGGGGTCCCCCGGGGACCCAGTACTTC.

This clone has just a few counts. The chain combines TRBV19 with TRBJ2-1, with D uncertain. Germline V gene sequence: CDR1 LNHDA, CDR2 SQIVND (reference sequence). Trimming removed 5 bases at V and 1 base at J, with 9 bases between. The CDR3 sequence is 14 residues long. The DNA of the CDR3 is TGTGCCAGTAGTCTTCCCTCTTCCTACAATGAGCAGTTCTTC. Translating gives CASSLPSSYNEQFF.

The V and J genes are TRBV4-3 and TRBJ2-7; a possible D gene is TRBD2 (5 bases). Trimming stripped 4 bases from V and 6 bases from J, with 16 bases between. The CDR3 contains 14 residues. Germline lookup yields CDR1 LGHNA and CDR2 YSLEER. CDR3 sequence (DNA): TGCGCCAGCAGCCCCGGGCCGGGAACGGGCGAGCAGTACTTC. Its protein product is CASSPGPGTGEQYF.

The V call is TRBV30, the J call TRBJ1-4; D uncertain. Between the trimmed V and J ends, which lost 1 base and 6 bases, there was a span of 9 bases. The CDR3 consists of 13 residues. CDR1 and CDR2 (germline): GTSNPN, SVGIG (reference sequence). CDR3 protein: CAWSGAIDEKLFF. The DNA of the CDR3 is TGTGCCTGGAGTGGAGCCATAGATGAAAAACTGTTTTTT.

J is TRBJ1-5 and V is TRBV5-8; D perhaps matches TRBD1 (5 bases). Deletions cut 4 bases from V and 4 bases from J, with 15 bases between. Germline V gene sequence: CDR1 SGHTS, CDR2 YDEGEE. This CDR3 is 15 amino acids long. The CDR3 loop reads CASSLAGTENQPQHF. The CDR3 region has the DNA TGTGCCAGCAGCCTGGCCGGGACTGAGAATCAGCCCCAGCATTTT.

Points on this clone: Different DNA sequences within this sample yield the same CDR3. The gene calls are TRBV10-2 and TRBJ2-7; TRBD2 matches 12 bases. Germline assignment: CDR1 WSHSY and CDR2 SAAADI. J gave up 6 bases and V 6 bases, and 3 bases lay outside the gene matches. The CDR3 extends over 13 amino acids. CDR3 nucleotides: TGCGCCAGCAGACTAGCGGGAGGTCCCGAGCAGTACTTC. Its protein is CASRLAGGPEQYF.

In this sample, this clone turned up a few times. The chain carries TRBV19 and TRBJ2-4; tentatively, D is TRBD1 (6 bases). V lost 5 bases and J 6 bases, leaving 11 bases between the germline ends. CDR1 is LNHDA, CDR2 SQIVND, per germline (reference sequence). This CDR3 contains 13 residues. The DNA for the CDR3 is TGTGCCAGTAGTCAGGGGTGGAGAAACATTCAGTACTTC. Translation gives CASSQGWRNIQYF.

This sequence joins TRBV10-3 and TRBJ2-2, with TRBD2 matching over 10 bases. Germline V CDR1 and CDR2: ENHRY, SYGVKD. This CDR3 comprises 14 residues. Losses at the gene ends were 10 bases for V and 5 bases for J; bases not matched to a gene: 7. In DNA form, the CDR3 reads TGTGCCACTAAACTAGCGGGAAATACCGGGGAGCTGTTTTTT. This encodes CATKLAGNTGELFF.

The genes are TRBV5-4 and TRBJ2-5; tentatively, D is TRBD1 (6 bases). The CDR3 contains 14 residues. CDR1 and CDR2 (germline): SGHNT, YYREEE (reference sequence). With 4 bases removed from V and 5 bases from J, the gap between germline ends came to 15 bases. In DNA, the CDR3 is TGTGCCAGCAGCCCCCTACAGGGTAGTGAGACCCAGTACTTC. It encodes CASSPLQGSETQYF.

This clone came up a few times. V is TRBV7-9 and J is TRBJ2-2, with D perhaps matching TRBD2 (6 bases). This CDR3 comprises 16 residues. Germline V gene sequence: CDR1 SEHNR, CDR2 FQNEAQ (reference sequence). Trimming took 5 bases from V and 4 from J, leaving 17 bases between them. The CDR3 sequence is CASSQGWGGTTGELFF. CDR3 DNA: TGTGCCAGCAGCCAAGGCTGGGGAGGAACCACCGGGGAGCTGTTTTTT. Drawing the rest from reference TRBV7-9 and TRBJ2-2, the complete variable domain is DTGVSQNPRHKITKRGQNVTFRCDPISEHNRLYWYRQTLGQGPEFLTYFQNEAQLEKSRLLSDRFSAERPKGSFSTLEIQRTEQGDSAMYLCASSQGWGGTTGELFFGEGSRLTVL.

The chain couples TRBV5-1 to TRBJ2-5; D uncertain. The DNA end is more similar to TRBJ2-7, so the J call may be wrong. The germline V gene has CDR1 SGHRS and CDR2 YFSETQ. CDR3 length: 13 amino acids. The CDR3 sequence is CASSGDTTYEQYF. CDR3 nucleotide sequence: TGCGCCAGCAGCGGAGATACGACCTACGAGCAGTACTTC.

This CDR3 is CASSSTTGPDTQYF. The CDR3 DNA is TGTGCCAGCAGTTCCACAACAGGGCCGGATACGCAGTATTTT. The V call is TRBV6-5, the J call TRBJ2-3, with D possibly matching TRBD1 (6 bases). Trimming shortened V by 4 bases and J by 6 bases, and 14 bases separated the two germline ends. Germline CDR1 MNHEY, CDR2 SVGAGI. This CDR3 comprises 14 residues.

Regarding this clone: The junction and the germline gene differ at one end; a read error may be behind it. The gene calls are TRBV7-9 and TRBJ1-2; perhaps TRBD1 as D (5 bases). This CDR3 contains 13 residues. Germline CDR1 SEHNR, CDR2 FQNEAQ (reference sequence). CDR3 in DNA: TGTTCCAGCAGTTATGGGGGGATGGGCGGCTACACCTTC. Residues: CSSSYGGMGGYTF.

The CDR3 loop reads CASSFDGTGGNYGYTF. The CDR3 region has the DNA TGTGCCAGCAGCTTTGACGGGACAGGGGGTAACTATGGCTACACCTTC. The chain couples TRBV7-2 to TRBJ1-2; TRBD1 matches at 11 bases. The CDR3 extends over 16 amino acids. With V trimmed by 3 bases and J by 1 base, 4 bases remained unmatched. Germline CDR1 SGHTA, CDR2 FQGNSA.

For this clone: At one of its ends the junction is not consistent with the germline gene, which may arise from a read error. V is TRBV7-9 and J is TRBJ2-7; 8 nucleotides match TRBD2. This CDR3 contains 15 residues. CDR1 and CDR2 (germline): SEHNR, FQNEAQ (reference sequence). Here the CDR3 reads CSSSFSGAPTYEQYF. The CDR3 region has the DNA TGTTCCAGCAGCTTTAGCGGGGCCCCAACCTACGAGCAGTACTTC.